The clone carrying this T cell receptor (beta chain) was observed a handful of times. Its antigen is currently unknown. TCRdb used MiXCR to reprocess the RT-PCR reads, holding one entry per CDR3 protein. This table has over 800,000 distinct CDR3 sequences, over 20% appearing once. The entry originates in a study of response to subunit inactivated influenza vaccine. General study findings and limits: It was the authors' suggestion that each seasonal influenza vaccination recruits few new T cells.

This receptor was identified in a man aged 45-65 years who received an inactivated influenza vaccine. The sample consisted of PBMCs from blood, taken 5 days after vaccination.

CDR3 in amino acids: CASSFGRGQPQHF. CDR3 DNA sequence: TGCGCCAGCAGCTTTGGGAGGGGTCAGCCCCAGCATTTT. The rearrangement uses TRBV5-1 and TRBJ1-5, with D tentatively TRBD1 (5 bases). The CDR3 runs 13 residues. Germline CDR1 and CDR2: SGHRS and YFSETQ. V lost 2 bases and J 6 bases, leaving 9 bases between the germline ends.